The rows below give T cell receptor beta chains drawn from one sample of a study of blood T cell repertoires in COVID-19. The method was immunoSEQ multiplex PCR; TCRdb's version includes in-frame clones alone and lacks a portion of them. Of 59,000 or so clones listed, less than 75% are singletons. Sequenced sample: peripheral blood. Receptor source: a woman in her forties or fifties with active or convalescent COVID-19. CDR3s include the opening cysteine and the closing phenylalanine or tryptophan. The order of the fields is D gene, J gene, CDR3 length, clone size, V gene, CDR3 DNA, CDR3 protein. D genes are given only for firm matches. Clone size is shown for a subset of rows, as once, few, many or a class of expanded clone.

NA,TRBJ1-1,13,NA,TRBV19,TGTGCCAGTAGTATTTCAGTGAACACTGAAGCTTTCTTT,CASSISVNTEAFF
TRBD2,TRBJ2-5,16,NA,TRBV7-8,TGTGCCAGCAGCCCCGAGGTAGCGGGATCCCAAGAGACCCAGTACTTC,CASSPEVAGSQETQYF
NA,TRBJ1-1,15,few,TRBV6-5,TGTGCCAGCACCATAGCAGGGGTCAGGAACACTGAAGCTTTCTTT,CASTIAGVRNTEAFF
NA,TRBJ2-1,18,few,TRBV7-9,TGTGCCAGCAGCTTCCCCGCCCCTCCGATTACTACTGTCAATGAGCAGTTCTTC,CASSFPAPPITTVNEQFF
TRBD1,TRBJ1-3,15,NA,TRBV28,TGTGCCAGCAAACAGGGGGGCTCCTCTGGAAACACCATATATTTT,CASKQGGSSGNTIYF
TRBD2,TRBJ2-3,16,few,TRBV15,TGTGCCACCAGCAGAGAAGGCGGGAGTGGCGCAGATACGCAGTATTTT,CATSREGGSGADTQYF
NA,TRBJ1-5,16,NA,TRBV16,TGTGCCAGCAGCCAATCCCTGATACGGGGGAATCAGCCCCAGCATTTT,CASSQSLIRGNQPQHF
TRBD1,TRBJ1-2,14,NA,TRBV6-5,TGTGCCAGCAGCGACAGGGGAGAGGGCTATGGCTACACCTTC,CASSDRGEGYGYTF
NA,TRBJ1-6,17,once,TRBV7-9,TGTGCCAGCAGGTTGGGGGCGGCACAGGGAGGGAATTCACCCCTCCACTTT,CASRLGAAQGGNSPLHF
NA,TRBJ2-7,15,few,TRBV28,TGTGCCAGCAGAAAAACAGGGTGGGGTGAGTACGAGCAGTACTTC,CASRKTGWGEYEQYF
NA,TRBJ2-3,16,NA,TRBV5-1,TGCGCCAGCAGCTTGGTAAGACTTAGCGGCAAAGATACGCAGTATTTT,CASSLVRLSGKDTQYF
NA,TRBJ1-1,16,NA,TRBV19,TGTGCCAGTAGTTCACCCACGGGGGGATGGAACACTGAAGCTTTCTTT,CASSSPTGGWNTEAFF
TRBD1,TRBJ1-1,13,NA,TRBV30,TGTGCCTGGAGGGGACAGTCGAACACTGAAGCTTTCTTT,CAWRGQSNTEAFF
TRBD1,TRBJ2-7,11,once,TRBV29-1,TGCAGCGGGGGACAGGGCTACGAGCAGTACTTC,CSGGQGYEQYF
TRBD1,TRBJ2-5,15,NA,TRBV30,TGTGCCTGGAGTGTATCCTCAACAGGGGGCGAGACCCAGTACTTC,CAWSVSSTGGETQYF
TRBD1,TRBJ2-7,14,NA,TRBV9,TGTGCCAGCAGCGTTAGGACAGGATCCTACGAGCAGTACTTC,CASSVRTGSYEQYF
NA,TRBJ2-1,14,NA,TRBV5-1,TGCGCCAGCAGCTGGGTCCCAGGCGTAAATGAGCAGTTCTTC,CASSWVPGVNEQFF
NA,TRBJ1-4,13,NA,TRBV10-3,TGTGCCATCAGTGACAGGGAAGGCAGAAAACTGTTTTTT,CAISDREGRKLFF
TRBD2,TRBJ2-1,14,few,TRBV3-1/TRBV3-2,TGTGCCAGCGGACCTAGCGGGAGGGCCTATGAGCAGTTCTTC,CASGPSGRAYEQFF
NA,TRBJ2-2,16,NA,TRBV11-3,TGTGCCAGCAGCCAAGGTGGTAGCGCGAACACCGGGGAGCTGTTTTTT,CASSQGGSANTGELFF
TRBD1,TRBJ2-7,15,few,TRBV10-1,TGCGCCAGCAGTGAGGGGGGACAGGGAACCTACGAGCAGTACTTC,CASSEGGQGTYEQYF
TRBD1,TRBJ2-3,16,NA,TRBV24-1,TGTGCCACCAGTGATCCGACAGGGACAAGCACAGATACGCAGTATTTT,CATSDPTGTSTDTQYF
NA,TRBJ2-3,15,NA,TRBV4-2,TGTGCCAGCAGCTCAGGTAGTAGCAGGGGAGATACGCAGTATTTT,CASSSGSSRGDTQYF
NA,TRBJ2-7,15,NA,TRBV12-5,TGTGCTAGTGGTTTGGGTGGAGAGGGTTCCTACGAGCAGTACTTC,CASGLGGEGSYEQYF
TRBD1,TRBJ1-1,15,NA,TRBV13,TGTGCCAGCAGCTCGGGACAGGGGGCGTCGTCTGAAGCTTTCTTT,CASSSGQGASSEAFF
NA,TRBJ2-7,13,once,TRBV5-1,TGCGCCAGACCCCCCGGGACATGCAACGAGCAGTACTTC,CARPPGTCNEQYF
TRBD2,TRBJ2-5,15,NA,TRBV10-2,TGCGCCAGCAGTATTAGCGGGAGGGCCCGGGAGACCCAGTACTTC,CASSISGRARETQYF
TRBD1,TRBJ1-2,14,few,TRBV5-1,TGCGCCAGCAGCTATGGCGGACAGGCTTATGGCTACACCTTC,CASSYGGQAYGYTF
NA,TRBJ1-3,15,NA,TRBV7-9,TGTGCCAGCAGCTTCGTTCGGACATCTGGAAACACCATATATTTT,CASSFVRTSGNTIYF
NA,TRBJ1-1,15,NA,TRBV7-9,TGTGCCAGCAGCTTAGCGGGGGGGACCCGCTCTGAAGCTTTCTTT,CASSLAGGTRSEAFF
NA,TRBJ2-3,17,NA,TRBV7-9,TGTGCCAGCAGCTTAATAAGGGGTCTAAGTGGGGTGAATACGCAGTATTTT,CASSLIRGLSGVNTQYF